These T cell receptor beta chains were read from a single sample in a study of CD8 T cells in Susac syndrome. In TCRdb, the immunoSEQ multiplex PCR reads were re-called with MiXCR into one record per CDR3 protein. This sample has 100,000 to 150,000 distinct CDR3 sequences; more than 90% occur once, and the top ten carry around 0.2%. The sequencing input was CD8+ T cells from PBMCs. These TCRs come from a human donor with Susac syndrome. The CDR3 runs from the conserved cysteine through the conserved F or W. Each record gives: V gene, clone size, D gene, J gene, CDR3 protein, CDR3 DNA. A D gene is named only where the DNA matches it firmly. Expanded clones get a size class; other rows say once, few or many, or leave the size out.

TRBV24-1,-,-,TRBJ2-7,CATSSGEGYEQYF,TGTGCCACCAGTTCCGGTGAGGGGTACGAGCAGTACTTC
TRBV13,-,TRBD2,TRBJ2-7,CASSSSGGKGYEQYF,TGTGCCAGCAGCTCGTCGGGAGGGAAGGGCTACGAGCAGTACTTC
TRBV5-1,-,-,TRBJ2-1,CASSLGRELDEQFF,TGCGCCAGCAGCTTGGGGAGGGAGCTCGATGAGCAGTTCTTC
TRBV5-1,-,-,TRBJ1-1,CASSLDTGSGGTEAFF,TGCGCCAGCAGCTTGGATACAGGGAGCGGTGGAACTGAAGCTTTCTTT
TRBV4-1,-,TRBD1,TRBJ2-4,CANQRDRAHLILAKNIQYF,TGCGCCAACCAGAGGGACAGGGCCCATCTAATCCTAGCCAAAAACATTCAGTACTTC
TRBV4-3,once,-,TRBJ2-2,CASSQDHFNTGELFF,TGCGCCAGCAGCCAAGATCACTTCAACACCGGGGAGCTGTTTTTT
TRBV30,few,TRBD1,TRBJ2-5,CAWSVPGTGKETQYF,TGTGCCTGGAGTGTACCCGGGACAGGGAAAGAGACCCAGTACTTC
TRBV25-1,-,-,TRBJ2-1,CASGSYEQFF,TGTGCCAGCGGATCCTATGAGCAGTTCTTC
TRBV7-2,few,TRBD1,TRBJ1-2,CASSPPGQGDGYTF,TGTGCCAGCAGCCCGCCGGGACAGGGTGATGGCTACACCTTC
TRBV5-1,once,-,TRBJ2-5,CASSGSGVRETQYF,TGCGCCAGCAGCGGCTCGGGAGTGAGAGAGACCCAGTACTTC
TRBV4-2,-,TRBD2,TRBJ2-7,CASSPGGSGPYEQYF,TGTGCCAGCAGCCCCGGTGGTAGCGGGCCTTACGAGCAGTACTTC
TRBV12-3/TRBV12-4,once,-,TRBJ2-5,CARTGYLAFETQYF,TGTGCCAGGACCGGGTACTTAGCTTTCGAGACCCAGTACTTC
TRBV4-2,-,TRBD1,TRBJ2-5,CASSPGQGARETQYF,TGTGCCAGCAGCCCGGGACAGGGGGCACGGGAGACCCAGTACTTC
TRBV28,-,TRBD1,TRBJ1-5,CASTRQGQSNQPQHF,TGTGCCAGCACCCGACAGGGACAGAGCAATCAGCCCCAGCATTTT
TRBV30,-,-,TRBJ2-7,CAWSVEAGGGYEQYF,TGTGCCTGGAGTGTCGAGGCAGGGGGAGGCTACGAGCAGTACTTC
TRBV7-3,once,TRBD2,TRBJ2-3,CASSLLAGGPKDTQYF,TGTGCCAGCAGCTTATTAGCGGGAGGGCCAAAAGATACGCAGTATTTT
TRBV13,-,-,TRBJ1-1,CASSLGQGEAFF,TGTGCCAGCAGCTTAGGACAGGGCGAAGCTTTCTTT
TRBV12-3/TRBV12-4,-,-,TRBJ1-2,CASSPLFEKTANYGYTF,TGTGCCAGCAGTCCCCTGTTCGAGAAGACAGCCAACTATGGCTACACCTTC
TRBV30,-,-,TRBJ1-1,CAWSVEIKQPPTEAFF,TGTGCCTGGAGTGTAGAAATCAAACAGCCGCCCACTGAAGCTTTCTTT
TRBV4-1,-,TRBD2,TRBJ2-5,CASSRTRRETQYF,TGCGCCAGCAGCCGGACTAGGAGGGAGACCCAGTACTTC
TRBV28,-,-,TRBJ2-5,CASSLFSGETQYF,TGTGCCAGCAGTTTATTCAGCGGAGAGACCCAGTACTTC
TRBV7-9,-,TRBD1,TRBJ2-1,CASSLDRSAEQFF,TGTGCCAGCAGTCTGGACAGGTCGGCTGAGCAGTTCTTC
TRBV29-1,few,-,TRBJ2-7,CSTRDIVSYEQYF,TGCAGCACCAGGGACATCGTCTCCTACGAGCAGTACTTC
TRBV7-9,-,TRBD1,TRBJ2-1,CASRRHGTGSNEQFF,TGTGCCAGCAGGCGTCACGGGACAGGGTCGAATGAGCAGTTCTTC
TRBV2,-,TRBD1,TRBJ2-5,CASSEMNRGLGETQYF,TGTGCCAGCAGTGAAATGAACAGGGGGTTAGGAGAGACCCAGTACTTC
TRBV30,once,-,TRBJ1-5,CAWSEGWNNQPQHF,TGTGCCTGGAGTGAGGGTTGGAACAATCAGCCCCAGCATTTT
TRBV7-9,-,-,TRBJ2-1,CASSLAQGSHNEQFF,TGTGCCAGCAGCTTAGCGCAGGGGTCCCACAATGAGCAGTTCTTC
TRBV15,once,-,TRBJ1-1,CATSRDLGGTEAFF,TGTGCCACCAGCAGAGATCTGGGGGGCACTGAAGCTTTCTTT
TRBV12-3/TRBV12-4,-,TRBD1,TRBJ2-7,CASSSLIQGAYEQYF,TGTGCCAGCAGTTCTCTAATACAGGGGGCCTACGAGCAGTACTTC